The sample holds many counts of the clone carrying this TCR beta chain. This record belongs to a study of T-cell memory formation after mild COVID-19. Study summary: Clustering of TCRs was largely donor specific.

The CDR3 consists of 15 residues. CDR1 and CDR2 (germline): SGHRS, YFSETQ. V shed 4 bases and J shed 1 base, with 14 bases lying between them. One entry per CDR3 protein, called by TCRdb with MiXCR from the 5' RACE reads. The sample holds over 14,000 distinct CDR3 sequences; roughly 19% are singletons and the top ten take 49%. The rearrangement joins TRBV5-1 to TRBJ2-5, with D tentatively TRBD2 (5 bases). The sequenced material came from PBMCs or a T cell subset sorted from them (not recorded which). The clonotype was recovered from an adult woman who had mild COVID-19 (a few samples of this study predate the infection). Cell type and time point are not known. The CDR3 bases are TGCGCCAGCAGCCAAGGACTCAGTTCCCAAGAGACCCAGTACTTC. As protein: CASSQGLSSQETQYF.